This T cell receptor beta chain was identified in a study of blood T cells in healthy people across ages. Each donor gave roughly 9.2 milliliters of peripheral blood. Broader study findings: With age, beta diversity per million T cells declined roughly linearly, significantly by 35 to 40.

Then a second PCR, running about 6 to 12 cycles, was carried out with a sample-barcoded 5' primer and a J-beta primer mix. MiXCR, run by TCRdb on the 5' RACE reads, gives a single entry per CDR3 protein. The table records some 640,000 distinct CDR3 sequences, approximately 30% of them present only once. Germline V CDR1 and CDR2: MNHEY, SVGAGI. Trimming left V 6 bases short and J 6 bases short, with 8 bases between. The CDR3 loop spans 11 amino acids. This clonotype was recorded at least ten times. The antigen remains undetermined. The sample taken for sequencing was blood. The chain couples TRBV6-5 to TRBJ1-2; D possibly corresponds to TRBD1 (5 bases). This TCR was sampled from a woman aged 80 or over in good health. The CDR3 region has the DNA TGTGCCAGCAGGCGGGGGGATGGCTACACCTTC. Its translation is CASRRGDGYTF.